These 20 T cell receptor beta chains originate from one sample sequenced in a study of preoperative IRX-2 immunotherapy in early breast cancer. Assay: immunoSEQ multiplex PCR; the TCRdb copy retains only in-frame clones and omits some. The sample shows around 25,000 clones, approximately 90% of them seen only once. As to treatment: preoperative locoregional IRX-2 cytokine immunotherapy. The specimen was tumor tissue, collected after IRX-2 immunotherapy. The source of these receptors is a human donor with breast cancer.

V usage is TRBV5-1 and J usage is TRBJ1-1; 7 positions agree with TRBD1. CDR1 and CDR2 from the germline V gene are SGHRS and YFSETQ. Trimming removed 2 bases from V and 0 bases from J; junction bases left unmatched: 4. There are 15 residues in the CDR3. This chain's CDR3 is CASSFGDRVNTEAFF. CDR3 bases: TGCGCCAGCAGCTTTGGGGACAGAGTGAACACTGAAGCTTTCTTT.

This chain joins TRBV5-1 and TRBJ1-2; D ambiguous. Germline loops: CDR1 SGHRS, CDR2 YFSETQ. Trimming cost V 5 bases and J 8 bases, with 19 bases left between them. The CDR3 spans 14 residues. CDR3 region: CASRKDPPSGGYTF. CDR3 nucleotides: TGCGCCAGCAGAAAGGACCCGCCGAGTGGGGGCTACACCTTC.

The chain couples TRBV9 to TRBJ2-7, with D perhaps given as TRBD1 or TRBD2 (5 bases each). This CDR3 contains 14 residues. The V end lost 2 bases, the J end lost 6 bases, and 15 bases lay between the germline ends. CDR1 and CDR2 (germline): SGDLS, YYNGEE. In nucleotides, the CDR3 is TGTGCCAGCAGCGTTGGGGGATCGGTCATCGAGCAGTACGTC. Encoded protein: CASSVGGSVIEQYV.

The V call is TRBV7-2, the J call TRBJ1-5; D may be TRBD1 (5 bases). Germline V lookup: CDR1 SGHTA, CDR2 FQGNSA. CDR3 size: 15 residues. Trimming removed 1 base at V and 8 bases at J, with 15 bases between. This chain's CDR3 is CASSLDDEGSKPQHF. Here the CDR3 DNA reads TGTGCCAGCAGCTTAGACGATGAGGGGAGTAAGCCCCAGCATTTT.

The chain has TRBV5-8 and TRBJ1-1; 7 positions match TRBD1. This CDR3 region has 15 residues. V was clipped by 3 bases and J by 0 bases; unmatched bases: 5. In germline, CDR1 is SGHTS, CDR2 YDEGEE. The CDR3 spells CASSSGQHMNTEAFF. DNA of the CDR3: TGTGCCAGCAGCTCGGGACAGCATATGAACACTGAAGCTTTCTTT.

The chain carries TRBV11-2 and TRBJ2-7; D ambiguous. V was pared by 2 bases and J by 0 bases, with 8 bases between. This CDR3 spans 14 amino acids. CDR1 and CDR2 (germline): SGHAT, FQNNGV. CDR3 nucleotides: TGTGCCAGCAGCTTATACCTAACCTCCTACGAGCAGTACGTC. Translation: CASSLYLTSYEQYV.

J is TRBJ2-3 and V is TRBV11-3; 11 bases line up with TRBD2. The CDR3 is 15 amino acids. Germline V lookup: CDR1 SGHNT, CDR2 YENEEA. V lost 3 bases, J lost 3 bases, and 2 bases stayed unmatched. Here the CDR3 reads CASSFSGGATDTQYF. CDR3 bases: TGTGCCAGCAGCTTTAGCGGGGGGGCAACAGATACGCAGTATTTT.

This CDR3 reads CASRQGGNSPLHF. The CDR3 coding sequence is TGTGCCAGCAGACAGGGTGGTAATTCACCCCTCCACTTT. The chain is built from TRBV25-1 and TRBJ1-6; perhaps TRBD1 as D (6 bases). With 6 bases removed from V and 6 bases from J, the gap between germline ends came to 9 bases. Per the germline V gene, CDR1 is MGHDK and CDR2 is SYGVNS. The CDR3 consists of 13 residues. Supplemented by reference TRBV25-1 and TRBJ1-6, the full variable domain reads EADIYQTPRYLVIGTGKKITLECSQTMGHDKMYWYQQDPGMELHLIHYSYGVNSTEKGDLSSESTVSRIRTEHFPLTLESARPSHTSQYLCASRQGGNSPLHFGNGTRLTVT.

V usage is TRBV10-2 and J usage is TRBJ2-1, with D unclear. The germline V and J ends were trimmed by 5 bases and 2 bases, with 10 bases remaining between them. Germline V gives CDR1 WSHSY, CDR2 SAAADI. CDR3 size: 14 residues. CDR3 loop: CASSSLSTYNEQFF. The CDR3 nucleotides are TGCGCCAGCAGTTCTCTTAGCACCTACAATGAGCAGTTCTTC.

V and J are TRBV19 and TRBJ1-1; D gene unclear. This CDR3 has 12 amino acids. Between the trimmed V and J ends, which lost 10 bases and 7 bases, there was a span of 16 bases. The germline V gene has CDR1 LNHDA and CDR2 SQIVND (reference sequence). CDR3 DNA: TGTGCCATCTTGGGGAATTCTGGTGAAGCTTTCTTT. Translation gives CAILGNSGEAFF.

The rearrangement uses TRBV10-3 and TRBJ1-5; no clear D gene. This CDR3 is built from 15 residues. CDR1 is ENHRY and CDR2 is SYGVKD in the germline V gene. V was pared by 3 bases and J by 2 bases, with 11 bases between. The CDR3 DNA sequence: TGTGCCATCAGTGAAGGCCCTGGGGGCAATCAGCCCCAGCATTTT. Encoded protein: CAISEGPGGNQPQHF.

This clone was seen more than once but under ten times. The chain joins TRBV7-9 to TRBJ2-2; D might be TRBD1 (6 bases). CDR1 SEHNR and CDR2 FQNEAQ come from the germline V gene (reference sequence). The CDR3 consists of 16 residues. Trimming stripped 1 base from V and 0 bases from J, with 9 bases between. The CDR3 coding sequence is TGTGCCAGCAGCTTAGTAGGGGGAACGAACACCGGGGAGCTGTTTTTT. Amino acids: CASSLVGGTNTGELFF.

CDR3 protein: CAWSRTQGSHTF. Here the CDR3 DNA reads TGTGCCTGGAGTAGGACTCAAGGGTCACACACCTTC. The genes are TRBV30 and TRBJ1-2, with D uncertain. Germline assignment: CDR1 GTSNPN and CDR2 SVGIG (reference sequence). This CDR3 has 12 residues. V dropped 2 bases and J dropped 12 bases, with 16 bases sitting between them.

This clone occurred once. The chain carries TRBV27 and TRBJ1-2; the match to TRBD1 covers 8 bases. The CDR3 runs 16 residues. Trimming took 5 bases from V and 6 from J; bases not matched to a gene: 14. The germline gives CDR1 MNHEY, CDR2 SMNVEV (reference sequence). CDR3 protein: CASSPINPQGAHGYTF. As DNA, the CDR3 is TGTGCCAGCAGTCCAATAAACCCCCAGGGGGCGCATGGCTACACCTTC.

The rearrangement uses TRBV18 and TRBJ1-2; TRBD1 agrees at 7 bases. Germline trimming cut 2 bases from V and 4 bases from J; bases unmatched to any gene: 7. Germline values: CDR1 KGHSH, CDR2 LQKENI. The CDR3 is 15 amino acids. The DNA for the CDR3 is TGTGCCAGCTCACCATTGCAGGGGGGTCCCTATGGCTACACCTTC. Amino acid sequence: CASSPLQGGPYGYTF. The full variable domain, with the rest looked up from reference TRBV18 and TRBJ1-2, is NAGVMQNPRHLVRRRGQEARLRCSPMKGHSHVYWYRQLPEEGLKFMVYLQKENIIDESGMPKERFSAEFPKEGPSILRIQQVVRGDSAAYFCASSPLQGGPYGYTFGSGTRLTVV.

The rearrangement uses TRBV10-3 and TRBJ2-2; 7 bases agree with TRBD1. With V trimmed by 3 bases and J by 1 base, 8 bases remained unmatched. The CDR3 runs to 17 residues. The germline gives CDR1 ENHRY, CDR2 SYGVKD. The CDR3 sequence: CAISDLGRTGNTGELFF. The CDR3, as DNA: TGTGCCATCAGTGACTTAGGGCGGACAGGGAACACCGGGGAGCTGTTTTTT.

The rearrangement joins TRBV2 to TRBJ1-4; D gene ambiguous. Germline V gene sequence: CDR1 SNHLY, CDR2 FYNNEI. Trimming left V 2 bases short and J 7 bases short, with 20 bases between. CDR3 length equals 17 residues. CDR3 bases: TGTGCCAGCAGTGAAAGGCAGGTTTCGATTTCGGTTGAAAAACTGTTTTTT. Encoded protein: CASSERQVSISVEKLFF.

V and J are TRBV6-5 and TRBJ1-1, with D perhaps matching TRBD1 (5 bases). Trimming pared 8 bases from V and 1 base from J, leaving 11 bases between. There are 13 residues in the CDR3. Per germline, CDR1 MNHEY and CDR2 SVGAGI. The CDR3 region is CASRGGGNTEAFF. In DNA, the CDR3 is TGTGCCAGCCGCGGGGGAGGGAACACTGAAGCTTTCTTT.

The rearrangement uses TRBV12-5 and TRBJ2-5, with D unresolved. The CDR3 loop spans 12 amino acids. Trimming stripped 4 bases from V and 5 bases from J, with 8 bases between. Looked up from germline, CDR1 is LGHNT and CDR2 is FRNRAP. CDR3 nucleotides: TGTGCTAGTGGTTCCAACCGGGAGACCCAGTACTTC. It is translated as CASGSNRETQYF.

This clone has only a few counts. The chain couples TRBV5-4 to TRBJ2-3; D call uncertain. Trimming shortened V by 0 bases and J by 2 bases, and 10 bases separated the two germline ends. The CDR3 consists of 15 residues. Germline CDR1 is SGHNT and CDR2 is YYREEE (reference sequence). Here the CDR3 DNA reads TGTGCCAGCAGCTTGGGGCAGGTCGTCACAGATACGCAGTATTTT. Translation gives CASSLGQVVTDTQYF.